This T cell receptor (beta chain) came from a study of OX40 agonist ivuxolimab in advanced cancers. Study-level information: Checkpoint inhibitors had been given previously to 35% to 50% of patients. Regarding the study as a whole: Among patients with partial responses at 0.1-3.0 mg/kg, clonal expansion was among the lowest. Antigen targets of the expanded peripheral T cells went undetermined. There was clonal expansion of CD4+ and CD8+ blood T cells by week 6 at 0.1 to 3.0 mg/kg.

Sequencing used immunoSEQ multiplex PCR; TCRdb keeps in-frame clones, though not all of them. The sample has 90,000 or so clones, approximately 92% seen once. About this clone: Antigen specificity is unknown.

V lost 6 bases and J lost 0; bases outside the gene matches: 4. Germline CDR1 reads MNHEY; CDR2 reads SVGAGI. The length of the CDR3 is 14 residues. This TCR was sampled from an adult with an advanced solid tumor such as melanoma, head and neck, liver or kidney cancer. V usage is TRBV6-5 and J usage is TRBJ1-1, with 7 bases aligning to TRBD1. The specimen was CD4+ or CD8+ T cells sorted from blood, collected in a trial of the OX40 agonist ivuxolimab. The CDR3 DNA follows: TGTGCCAGCAGCGTAAGGGGGCTGAACACTGAAGCTTTCTTT. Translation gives CASSVRGLNTEAFF.